This T cell receptor beta chain was sequenced for a study of cytotoxic CD8 clonotypes in ibrutinib-treated CLL. The protocol was immunoSEQ multiplex PCR, while the TCRdb copy is restricted to in-frame clones and leaves out a portion. The sample includes approximately 100,000 clones, around 80% of them seen just once. CDR1 and CDR2 from the germline V gene are LGHNA and YNFKEQ. V shed 5 bases and J shed 1 base, with 9 bases lying between them. This CDR3 contains 14 residues. This sequence originates from a human donor with chronic lymphocytic leukemia. The rearrangement uses TRBV4-2 and TRBJ1-5; D remains ambiguous. Sequencing used PBMCs, obtained after 12 months of ibrutinib treatment. CDR3 nucleotide sequence: TGTGCCAGCAGCAATACGGGGAGCAATCAGCCCCAGCATTTT. Amino acids: CASSNTGSNQPQHF.